This is a list of T cell receptor beta chains from one sample in a study of T cell responses to AZD1222 COVID-19 vaccine. Assay used: immunoSEQ multiplex PCR; TCRdb lists only in-frame clones, some missing. This sample has some 150,000 clones; 85% to 90% occur once, and the top ten carry roughly 4.3%. The source material was peripheral blood, sampled 28 days after the second dose of the MenACWY control vaccine. These receptors were taken from an adult who received the MenACWY meningococcal vaccine as a control. The CDR3 runs from the conserved cysteine through the conserved F or W. The D gene is left open where the match is weak. Clone size, where shown, is once, few, many, or a class for clones that have expanded.

d_call | j_call | clone_size | v_call | cdr3_nt | cdr3_aa
TRBD1 | TRBJ1-1 | once | TRBV5-4 | TGTGCCAGCAGCCCTAGAGGGGGACAGGGGTTCGCTTTCTTT | CASSPRGGQGFAFF
- | TRBJ1-6 | - | TRBV19 | TGTGCCAGTAGTTCATTAAAGGGATCACCCCTCCACTTT | CASSSLKGSPLHF
- | TRBJ2-7 | - | TRBV15 | TGTGCCACCAGTACCCTGGGACCCCCCGTCCGCGAGCAGTACTTC | CATSTLGPPVREQYF
- | TRBJ2-5 | - | TRBV2 | TGTGCCAGCAGTTCTCAAGGACTGGGACAAGAGACCCAGTACTTC | CASSSQGLGQETQYF
- | TRBJ1-2 | - | TRBV28 | TGTGCCAGCAGTTTCGGGACAAACTATGGCTACACCTTC | CASSFGTNYGYTF
TRBD2 | TRBJ2-1 | once | TRBV11-2 | TGTGCCAGCAGCACGGTGGGGGGACTAGCGGGACGGGGTGAGCAGTTCTTC | CASSTVGGLAGRGEQFF
- | TRBJ2-7 | few | TRBV6-5 | TGTGCCAGCAGCTCCAGGACACTTCAGGTGGAGTACTTC | CASSSRTLQVEYF
TRBD1 | TRBJ1-1 | - | TRBV5-1 | TGCGCCAGCAGCCCTAGGACAGGGGGGCTGAACACTGAAGCTTTCTTT | CASSPRTGGLNTEAFF
TRBD1 | TRBJ1-2 | - | TRBV30 | TGTGCCTGGAGTCGAGGGGGCGATGGCTACACCTTC | CAWSRGGDGYTF
- | TRBJ2-1 | - | TRBV11-3 | TGTGCCAGCAGCGCCTCAGGAACGGGACAGCAGTTCTTC | CASSASGTGQQFF
- | TRBJ1-2 | - | TRBV28 | TGTGCCACCCGTCCCGACAGCTATGGCTACACCTTC | CATRPDSYGYTF
- | TRBJ2-1 | once | TRBV4-3 | TGCGCCAGCAGCCACGGGGGGCAGCAGTTCTTC | CASSHGGQQFF
TRBD1 | TRBJ2-5 | once | TRBV28 | TGTGCCAGCAGTGATGGGACAGGGAGTATGAAGACCCAGTACTTC | CASSDGTGSMKTQYF
- | TRBJ2-1 | - | TRBV7-2 | TGTGCCAGCAGCTTATTGGGGCGGGTCGAAGACAATGAGCAGTTCTTC | CASSLLGRVEDNEQFF
- | TRBJ1-6 | - | TRBV7-9 | TGTGCCAGCAGCCCGCTCGGGGGCAGATATAATTCACCCCTCCACTTT | CASSPLGGRYNSPLHF
- | TRBJ1-2 | once | TRBV10-3 | TGTGCCATCAGCCTGACAGATTTTAACTATGGCTACACCTTC | CAISLTDFNYGYTF
- | TRBJ1-3 | - | TRBV15 | TGTGCCACCAGCAGAGAACGGGTCTCTGGAAACACCATATATTTT | CATSRERVSGNTIYF
- | TRBJ1-1 | once | TRBV21-1 | TGTGCCAGCCGCTTGAACACTGAAGCTTTCTTT | CASRLNTEAFF
TRBD1 | TRBJ1-5 | - | TRBV7-8 | TGTGCCAGCAGCCTACAACGGAGACAGGGATACTCTGGCAATCAGCCCCAGCATTTT | CASSLQRRQGYSGNQPQHF
TRBD1 | TRBJ2-7 | - | TRBV19 | TGTGCCAGTAGTGTTGGGACAGCCGACTACGAGCAGTACTTC | CASSVGTADYEQYF
TRBD2 | TRBJ2-7 | - | TRBV5-4 | TGTGCCAGCAGCTTGAGTAGCGGGAGTCAATACGAGCAGTACTTC | CASSLSSGSQYEQYF
- | TRBJ1-1 | - | TRBV18 | TGTGCCAGCTCACCACCGGGGGGGCTGACTGAAGCTTTCTTT | CASSPPGGLTEAFF
- | TRBJ1-3 | - | TRBV18 | TGTGCCAGCTCACCACCGGGCCACAGGGCGGATGGAAACACCATATATTTT | CASSPPGHRADGNTIYF
TRBD1 | TRBJ2-3 | - | TRBV5-1 | TGCGCCAGCAGCTCGCGACAGGGGAGGTCAGATACGCAGTATTTT | CASSSRQGRSDTQYF
- | TRBJ2-3 | - | TRBV28 | TGTGCCACCCGACTTGAACTAGGTTGGACAGATACGCAGTATTTT | CATRLELGWTDTQYF